A single sample is the source of the 11 T cell receptor beta chains below, sequenced in a study of T cells in Graves' hyperthyroidism and ophthalmopathy. The CDR3 regions of TCR beta were amplified from RNA transcripts. The study used the HTBI primer set for a first-round RT-PCR of the TCR CDR3. MiXCR, applied by TCRdb to the multiplex PCR reads, yields one record per CDR3 protein. In the table there are 650,000 to 850,000 distinct CDR3 sequences, under 20% of which are singletons. The sample was blood. The receptors stem from a woman aged 50 to 65 with Graves' hyperthyroidism that later progressed to Graves' ophthalmopathy.

In its sample, this clonotype was seen many times. The CDR3 DNA is TGTGCCAGCAGCGCGACCCCCCGGAACACAGATACGCAGTATTTT. It specifies CASSATPRNTDTQYF. The chain joins TRBV11-2 to TRBJ2-3; no definite D call. The V end was cut by 5 bases, the J end by 2 bases, with 14 bases between. CDR3 length equals 15 residues. Germline assignment: CDR1 SGHAT and CDR2 FQNNGV.

The chain is built from TRBV5-1 and TRBJ1-4; maybe TRBD1 (6 bases). The CDR3 covers 17 residues. Germline V gives CDR1 SGHRS, CDR2 YFSETQ. The V gene lost 0 bases and the J gene lost 0 bases, with 12 bases spanning the gap. The CDR3 spells CASSLAEEGATNEKLFF. DNA of the CDR3: TGCGCCAGCAGCTTGGCAGAAGAGGGGGCAACTAATGAAAAACTGTTTTTT.

This clonotype has just a few counts. V and J are TRBV6-1 and TRBJ2-3; D unresolved. The V end lost 6 bases, the J end lost 4 bases, and 11 bases lay between the germline ends. CDR3 size: 13 residues. Germline assignment: CDR1 MNHNS and CDR2 SASEGT. The CDR3: CASRLIPADTQYF. DNA of the CDR3: TGTGCCAGCAGACTAATACCCGCAGATACGCAGTATTTT.

This clonotype was detected many times. This rearrangement joins TRBV12-3 or TRBV12-4 to TRBJ1-5, with 8 bases aligning to TRBD1. The CDR3 has 14 residues. The V gene end was trimmed by 3 bases and the J gene end by 6 bases; junction bases not matched to a gene: 4. CDR3 loop: CASSLTGARQPQHF. The CDR3 DNA reads TGTGCCAGCAGTTTGACAGGGGCCCGTCAGCCCCAGCATTTT.

The chain recombines TRBV9 with TRBJ1-5; D is undetermined. Germline V gene lookup returns CDR1 SGDLS and CDR2 YYNGEE. Deletions cut 0 bases from V and 3 bases from J, with 10 bases between. This CDR3 spans 15 amino acids. The CDR3 loop is CASSVEGRSNQPQHF. The CDR3 DNA sequence: TGTGCCAGCAGCGTAGAGGGCAGATCCAATCAGCCCCAGCATTTT.

This clonotype was seen a few times. This chain connects TRBV5-1 to TRBJ2-5; no clear D. Per germline, CDR1 SGHRS and CDR2 YFSETQ. CDR3 length: 13 residues. Trimming stripped 5 bases from V and 5 bases from J, with 13 bases between. The CDR3 is CASSFLTRETQYF. In nucleotides, the CDR3 is TGCGCCAGCAGTTTTCTGACCCGGGAGACCCAGTACTTC.

There are many counts of this clonotype. This chain connects TRBV18 to TRBJ1-5; D unclear. Looked up from germline, CDR1 is KGHSH and CDR2 is LQKENI. This CDR3 region has 14 residues. V lost 1 base and J 5 bases, leaving 9 bases between the germline ends. In DNA form, the CDR3 reads TGTGCCAGCTCACCACGGCAGGACGATCAGCCCCAGCATTTT. This gives the protein CASSPRQDDQPQHF.

This chain connects TRBV6-1 to TRBJ2-3; TRBD1 aligns across 7 bases. V trimming: 4 bases; J trimming: 1 base; junction bases outside the gene matches: 11. Germline-derived CDR1 and CDR2 are MNHNS and SASEGT. The CDR3 extends over 17 amino acids. Written as DNA, the CDR3 is TGTGCCAGCAGTGCATTTGACAGGGAATGGGGCACAGATACGCAGTATTTT. Protein: CASSAFDREWGTDTQYF.

In its sample, this clonotype was seen a few times. The CDR3 nucleotides read TGCAGTGCTTATCAGGGGGCGACCAGAAACACCATATATTTT. Its translation is CSAYQGATRNTIYF. V and J are TRBV20-1 and TRBJ1-3; 8 bases line up with TRBD1. Germline loops: CDR1 DFQATT, CDR2 SNEGSKA (reference sequence). J gave up 5 bases and V 5 bases, and 8 bases lay outside the gene matches. The CDR3 runs to 14 residues.

This clonotype was seen a handful of times. This rearrangement joins TRBV20-1 to TRBJ1-2; D is uncertain. The length of the CDR3 is 14 residues. Trimming left V 5 bases short and J 0 bases short, with 13 bases between. Germline values: CDR1 DFQATT, CDR2 SNEGSKA (reference sequence). The CDR3 sequence is CSALSPGTNYGYTF. CDR3 bases: TGCAGTGCTCTTAGCCCCGGGACTAACTATGGCTACACCTTC.

This sequence joins TRBV28 and TRBJ2-2; either TRBD1 or TRBD2 may fit D (5 bases each). The CDR3 covers 16 residues. Germline V lookup: CDR1 MDHEN, CDR2 SYDVKM. The V and J ends lost 1 base and 4 bases respectively, with 13 bases between them. The DNA for the CDR3 is TGTGCCAGCAGTTTATTCAGGGACCCCGTCACCGGGGAGCTGTTTTTT. Translation: CASSLFRDPVTGELFF.